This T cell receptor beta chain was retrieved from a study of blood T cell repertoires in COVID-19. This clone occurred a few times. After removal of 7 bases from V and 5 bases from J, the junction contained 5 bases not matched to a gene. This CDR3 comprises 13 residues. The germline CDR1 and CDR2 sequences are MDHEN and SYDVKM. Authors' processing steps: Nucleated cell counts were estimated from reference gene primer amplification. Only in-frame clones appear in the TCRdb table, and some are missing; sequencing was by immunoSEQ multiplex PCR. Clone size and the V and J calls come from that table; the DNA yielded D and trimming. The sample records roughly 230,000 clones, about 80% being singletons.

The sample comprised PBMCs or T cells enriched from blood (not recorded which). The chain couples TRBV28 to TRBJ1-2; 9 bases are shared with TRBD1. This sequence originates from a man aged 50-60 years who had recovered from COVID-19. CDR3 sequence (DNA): TGTGCCAGCATGGGACAGGGCGGATATGGCTACACCTTC. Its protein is CASMGQGGYGYTF.